This TCR beta chain is drawn from a study of cytomegalovirus exposure and HLA in healthy donors. The PCR contained 60 Vbeta and 13 Jbeta primers. The table came from immunoSEQ multiplex PCR; TCRdb's copy has only in-frame clones and leaves some out. Of about 180,000 clones listed, approximately 82% are singletons. CDR1 and CDR2 from the germline V gene are SGHNT and YYREEE (reference sequence). Trimming removed 5 bases at V and 6 bases at J, with 17 bases between. The CDR3 is 14 amino acids. The chain employs TRBV5-4 and TRBJ1-1; perhaps TRBD1 as D (6 bases). Sequencing was performed on PBMCs. The receptor's source is a girl aged 2 to 9 in good health and CMV-seropositive. Here the CDR3 DNA reads TGTGCCAGCAGAGGAGGGGGGGAGATCGCTGAAGCTTTCTTT. Translated: CASRGGGEIAEAFF.